What follows describes a single T cell receptor beta chain. Germline lookup yields CDR1 MNHEY and CDR2 SVGAGI. The CDR3 spans 11 residues. V lost 7 bases, J lost 5 bases, and 7 bases lay in between. The sample comes from a study of blood T cell repertoires in COVID-19. Across the study: PBMCs, B-cell-depleted T cells, or T cells were the source of the cDNA or gDNA that made up the material.

Original handling: Amplification from reference gene primers served as the basis for estimated nucleated cell counts. The method was immunoSEQ multiplex PCR; TCRdb's version includes in-frame clones alone and lacks a portion of them. V, J and clone size are those of that table, while D and trimming were read from the DNA. The table includes 150,000 to 200,000 clones, about nine tenths detected once. The chain uses TRBV6-5 and TRBJ2-3; no clear D. The clonotype was recovered from a man in his fifties with acute or convalescent COVID-19. The material sequenced was peripheral blood. CDR3 DNA sequence: TGTGCCAGCATTTGGAGAGATACGCAGTATTTT. As protein: CASIWRDTQYF.